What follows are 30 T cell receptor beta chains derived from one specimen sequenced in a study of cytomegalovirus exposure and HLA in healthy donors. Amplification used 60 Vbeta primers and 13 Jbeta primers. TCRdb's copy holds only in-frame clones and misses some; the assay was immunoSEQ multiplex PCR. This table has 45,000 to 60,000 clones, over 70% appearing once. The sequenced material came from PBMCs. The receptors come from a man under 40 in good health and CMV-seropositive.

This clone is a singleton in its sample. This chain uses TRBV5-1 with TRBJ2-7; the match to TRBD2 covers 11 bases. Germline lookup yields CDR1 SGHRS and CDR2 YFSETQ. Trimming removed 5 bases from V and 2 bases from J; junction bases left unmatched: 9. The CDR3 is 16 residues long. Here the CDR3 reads CASRKTGTSGPYEQYF. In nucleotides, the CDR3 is TGCGCCAGCAGGAAGACCGGGACTAGCGGCCCCTACGAGCAGTACTTC.

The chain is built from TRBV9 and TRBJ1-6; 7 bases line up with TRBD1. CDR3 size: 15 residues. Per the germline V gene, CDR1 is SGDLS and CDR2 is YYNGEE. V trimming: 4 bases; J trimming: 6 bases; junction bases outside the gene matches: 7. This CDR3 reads CASSPRQGGNSPLHF. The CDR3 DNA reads TGTGCCAGCAGCCCCAGACAGGGAGGTAATTCACCCCTCCACTTT.

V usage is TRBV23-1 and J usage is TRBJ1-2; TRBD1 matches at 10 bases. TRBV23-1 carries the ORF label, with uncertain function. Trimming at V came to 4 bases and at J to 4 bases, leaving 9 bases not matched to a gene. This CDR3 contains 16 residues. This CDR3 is CASSRTDRTGGYGYTF. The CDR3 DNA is TGCGCCAGCAGTCGAACGGACAGGACAGGGGGCTATGGCTACACCTTC.

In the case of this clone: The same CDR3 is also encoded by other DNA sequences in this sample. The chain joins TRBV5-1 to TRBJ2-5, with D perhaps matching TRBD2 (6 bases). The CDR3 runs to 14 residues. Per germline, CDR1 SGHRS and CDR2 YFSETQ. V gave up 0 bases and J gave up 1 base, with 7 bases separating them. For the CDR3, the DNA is TGCGCCAGCAGCTTGGGGGGAGGCCAAGAGACCCAGTACTTC. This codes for CASSLGGGQETQYF. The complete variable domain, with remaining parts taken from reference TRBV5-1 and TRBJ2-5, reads KAGVTQTPRYLIKTRGQQVTLSCSPISGHRSVSWYQQTPGQGLQFLFEYFSETQRNKGNFPGRFSGRQFSNSRSEMNVSTLELGDSALYLCASSLGGGQETQYFGPGTRLLVL.

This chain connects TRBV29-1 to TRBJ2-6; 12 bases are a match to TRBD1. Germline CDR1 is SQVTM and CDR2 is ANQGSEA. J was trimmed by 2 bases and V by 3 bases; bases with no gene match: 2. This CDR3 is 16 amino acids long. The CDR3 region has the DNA TGCAGCGTTGAGGGGACAGGGGGCGCTGGGGCCAACGTCCTGACTTTC. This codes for CSVEGTGGAGANVLTF.

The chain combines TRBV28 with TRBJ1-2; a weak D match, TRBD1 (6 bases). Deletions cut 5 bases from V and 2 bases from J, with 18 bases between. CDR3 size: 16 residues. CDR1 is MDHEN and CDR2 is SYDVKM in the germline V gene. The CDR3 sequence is CASSLRGTEENYGYTF. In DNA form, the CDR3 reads TGTGCCAGCAGTCTAAGGGGGACGGAGGAGAACTATGGCTACACCTTC.

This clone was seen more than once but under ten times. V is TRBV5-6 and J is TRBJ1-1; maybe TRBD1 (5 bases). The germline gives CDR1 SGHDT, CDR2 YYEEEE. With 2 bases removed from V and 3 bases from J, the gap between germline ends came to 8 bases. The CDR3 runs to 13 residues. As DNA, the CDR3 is TGTGCCAGCAGCTTTGGGGCGGACACTGAAGCTTTCTTT. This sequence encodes CASSFGADTEAFF.

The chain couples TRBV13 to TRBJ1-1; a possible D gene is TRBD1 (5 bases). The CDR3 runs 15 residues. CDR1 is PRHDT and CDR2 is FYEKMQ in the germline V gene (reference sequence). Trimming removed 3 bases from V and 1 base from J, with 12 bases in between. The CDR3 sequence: CASSLPTGANTEAFF. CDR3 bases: TGTGCCAGCAGCTTGCCTACTGGGGCGAACACTGAAGCTTTCTTT.

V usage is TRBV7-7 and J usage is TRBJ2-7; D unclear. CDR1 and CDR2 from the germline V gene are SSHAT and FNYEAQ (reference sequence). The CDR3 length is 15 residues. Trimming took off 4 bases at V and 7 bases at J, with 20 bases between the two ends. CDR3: CASSSYWVASEEQYF. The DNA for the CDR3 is TGTGCCAGCAGCTCCTACTGGGTAGCCTCCGAAGAGCAGTACTTC.

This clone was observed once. DNA of the CDR3: TGTGCCTGGAGTCAGACAGGGGGCTCCTACGAGCAGTACTTC. The encoded protein is CAWSQTGGSYEQYF. The chain carries TRBV30 and TRBJ2-5; the match to TRBD1 covers 9 bases. The end of the DNA is better explained by TRBJ2-7, so the J call may be wrong. The CDR3 is 14 residues long. The germline V gene has CDR1 GTSNPN and CDR2 SVGIG (reference sequence).

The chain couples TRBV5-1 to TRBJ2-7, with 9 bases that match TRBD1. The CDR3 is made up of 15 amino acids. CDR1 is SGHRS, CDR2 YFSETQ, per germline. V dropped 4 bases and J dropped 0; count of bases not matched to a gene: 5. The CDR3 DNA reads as TGCGCCAGCAGCACAGGGACAGGGAGCTCCTACGAGCAGTACTTC. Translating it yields CASSTGTGSSYEQYF.

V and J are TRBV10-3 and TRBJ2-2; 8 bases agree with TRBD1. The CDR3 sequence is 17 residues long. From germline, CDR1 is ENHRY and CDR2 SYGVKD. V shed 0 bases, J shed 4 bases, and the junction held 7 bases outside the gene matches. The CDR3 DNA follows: TGTGCCATCAGTGAGTCTTCGTGGCAGGGGGCCACCGGGGAGCTGTTTTTT. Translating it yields CAISESSWQGATGELFF.

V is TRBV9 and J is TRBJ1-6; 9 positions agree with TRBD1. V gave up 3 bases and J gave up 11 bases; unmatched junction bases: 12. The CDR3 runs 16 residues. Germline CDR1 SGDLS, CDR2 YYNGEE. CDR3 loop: CASSGATGGRRTPLHF. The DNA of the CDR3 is TGTGCCAGCAGCGGCGCTACAGGGGGCCGTAGGACACCCCTCCACTTT.

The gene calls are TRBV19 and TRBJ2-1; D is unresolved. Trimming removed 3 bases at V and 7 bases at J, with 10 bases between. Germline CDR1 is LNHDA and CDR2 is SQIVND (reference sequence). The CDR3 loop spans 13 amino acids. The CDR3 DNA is TGTGCCAGTAGTATTACTTCCGCTAATGAGCAGTTCTTC. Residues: CASSITSANEQFF.

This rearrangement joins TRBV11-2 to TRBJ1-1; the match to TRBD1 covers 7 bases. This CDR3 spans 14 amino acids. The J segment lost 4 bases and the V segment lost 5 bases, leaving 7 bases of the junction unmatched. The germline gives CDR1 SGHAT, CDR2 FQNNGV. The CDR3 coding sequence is TGTGCCAGCAGCATATCGACAGGGCGCACTGAAGCTTTCTTT. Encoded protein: CASSISTGRTEAFF.

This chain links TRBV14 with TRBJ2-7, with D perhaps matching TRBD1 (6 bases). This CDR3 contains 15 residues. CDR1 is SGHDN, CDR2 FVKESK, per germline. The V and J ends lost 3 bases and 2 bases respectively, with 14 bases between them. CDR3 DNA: TGTGCCAGCAGCCATCAAGGGGACATACCCTACGAGCAGTACTTC. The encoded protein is CASSHQGDIPYEQYF.

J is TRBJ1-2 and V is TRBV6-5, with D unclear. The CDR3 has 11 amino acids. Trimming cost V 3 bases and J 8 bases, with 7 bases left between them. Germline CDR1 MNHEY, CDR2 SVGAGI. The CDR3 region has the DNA TGTGCCAGCAGTTATGCGGGCGGCTACACCTTC. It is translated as CASSYAGGYTF.

The CDR3 sequence: CAISDPDRSRVYGYTF. The CDR3, as DNA: TGTGCCATCAGTGACCCTGACAGGTCCCGGGTGTATGGCTACACCTTC. The chain links TRBV10-3 to TRBJ1-2, with D possibly TRBD1 on 6 matching bases. V was shortened by 3 bases and J by 5 bases, with 19 bases between the two germline ends. CDR1 is ENHRY, CDR2 SYGVKD, per germline. The CDR3 totals 16 residues.

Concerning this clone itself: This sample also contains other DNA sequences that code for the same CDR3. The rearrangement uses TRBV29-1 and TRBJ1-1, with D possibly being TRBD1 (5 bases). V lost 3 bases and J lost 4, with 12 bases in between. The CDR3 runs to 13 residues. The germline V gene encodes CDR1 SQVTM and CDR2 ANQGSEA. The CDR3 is CSVEGGGGTEAFF. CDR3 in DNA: TGCAGCGTTGAGGGTGGGGGGGGCACTGAAGCTTTCTTT.

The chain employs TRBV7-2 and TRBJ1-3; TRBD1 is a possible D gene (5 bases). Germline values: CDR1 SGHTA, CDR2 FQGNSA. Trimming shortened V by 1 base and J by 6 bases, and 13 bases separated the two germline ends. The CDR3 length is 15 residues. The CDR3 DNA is TGTGCCAGCAGCTTAGAGAGACAGTCCCCAAACACCATATATTTT. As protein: CASSLERQSPNTIYF.

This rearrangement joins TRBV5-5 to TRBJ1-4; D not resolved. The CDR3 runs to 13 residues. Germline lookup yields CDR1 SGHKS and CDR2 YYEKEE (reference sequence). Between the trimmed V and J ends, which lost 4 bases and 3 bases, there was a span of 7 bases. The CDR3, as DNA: TGTGCCAGCAGCCTAGTTTCTAATGAAAAACTGTTTTTT. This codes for CASSLVSNEKLFF.

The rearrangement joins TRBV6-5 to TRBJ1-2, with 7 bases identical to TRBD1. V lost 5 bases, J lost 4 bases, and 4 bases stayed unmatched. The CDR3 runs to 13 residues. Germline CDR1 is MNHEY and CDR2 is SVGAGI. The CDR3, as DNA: TGTGCCAGCAGTGAGAGGGGGCTCTATGGCTACACCTTC. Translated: CASSERGLYGYTF.

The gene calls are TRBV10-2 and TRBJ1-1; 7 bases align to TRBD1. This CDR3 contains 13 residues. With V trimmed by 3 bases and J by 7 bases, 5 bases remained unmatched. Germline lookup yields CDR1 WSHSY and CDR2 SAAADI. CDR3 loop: CASSDWDRLEAFF. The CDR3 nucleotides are TGCGCCAGCAGTGACTGGGACAGACTTGAAGCTTTCTTT.

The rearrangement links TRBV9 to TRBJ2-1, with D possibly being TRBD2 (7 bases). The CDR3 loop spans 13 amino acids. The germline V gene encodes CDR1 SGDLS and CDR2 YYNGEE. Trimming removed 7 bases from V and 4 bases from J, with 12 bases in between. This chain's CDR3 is CASEGGGYNEQFF. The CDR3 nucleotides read TGTGCCAGCGAAGGGGGGGGATACAATGAGCAGTTCTTC. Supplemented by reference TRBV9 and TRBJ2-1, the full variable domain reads DSGVTQTPKHLITATGQRVTLRCSPRSGDLSVYWYQQSLDQGLQFLIQYYNGEERAKGNILERFSAQQFPDLHSELNLSSLELGDSALYFCASEGGGYNEQFFGPGTRLTVL.

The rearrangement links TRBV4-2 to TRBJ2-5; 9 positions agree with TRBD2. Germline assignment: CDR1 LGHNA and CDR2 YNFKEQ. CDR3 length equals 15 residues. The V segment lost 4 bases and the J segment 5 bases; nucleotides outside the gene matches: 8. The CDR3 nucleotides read TGTGCCAGCAGCCGCACGCTAGCGGGGATGGAGACCCAGTACTTC. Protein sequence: CASSRTLAGMETQYF.

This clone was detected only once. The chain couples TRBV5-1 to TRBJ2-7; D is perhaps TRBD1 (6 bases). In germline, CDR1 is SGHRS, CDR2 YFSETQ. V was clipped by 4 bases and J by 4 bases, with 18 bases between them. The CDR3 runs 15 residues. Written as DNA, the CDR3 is TGCGCCAGCAGCCCGACAGGCGCCTCTGGTTACGAGCAGTACTTC. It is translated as CASSPTGASGYEQYF.

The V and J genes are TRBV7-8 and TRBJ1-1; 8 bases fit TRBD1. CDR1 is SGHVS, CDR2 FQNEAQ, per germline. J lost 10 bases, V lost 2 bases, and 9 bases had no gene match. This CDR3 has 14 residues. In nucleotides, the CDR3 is TGTGCCAGCAGCTTAATGGGGCAGGGGGCTAGAGCTTTCTTT. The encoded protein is CASSLMGQGARAFF.

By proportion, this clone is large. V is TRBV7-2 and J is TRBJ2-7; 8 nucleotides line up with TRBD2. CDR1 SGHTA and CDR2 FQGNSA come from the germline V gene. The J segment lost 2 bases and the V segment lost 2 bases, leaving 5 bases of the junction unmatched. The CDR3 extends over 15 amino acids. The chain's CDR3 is CASSLYPGGPYEQYF. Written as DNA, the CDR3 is TGTGCCAGCAGCTTATACCCGGGGGGGCCCTACGAGCAGTACTTC.

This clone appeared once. For the CDR3, the DNA is TGCGCCAGCAGCGCGGCAGGGGGCCGGGACTTAGCTGAAGCTTTCTTT. It translates to CASSAAGGRDLAEAFF. J is TRBJ1-1 and V is TRBV5-1, with TRBD1 identical over 8 bases. The ends lost 4 bases at V and 6 bases at J; junction bases unmatched: 14. Germline values: CDR1 SGHRS, CDR2 YFSETQ. CDR3 size: 16 residues.

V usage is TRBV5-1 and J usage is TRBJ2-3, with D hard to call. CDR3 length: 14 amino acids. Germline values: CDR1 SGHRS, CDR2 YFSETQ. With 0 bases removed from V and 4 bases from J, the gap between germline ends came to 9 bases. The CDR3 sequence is CASSLDLFPDTQYF. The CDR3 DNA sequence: TGCGCCAGCAGCTTGGATCTGTTTCCAGATACGCAGTATTTT.